This is a list of T cell receptor beta chains from one sample in a study of T cell responses to AZD1222 COVID-19 vaccine. Using immunoSEQ multiplex PCR, the repertoire was profiled, and TCRdb retains in-frame clones only, with some absent. This table holds over 60,000 clones, about 80% found once. The sample consisted of peripheral blood, taken 28 days after the second AZD1222 dose. The receptors were sampled from an adult who received the AZD1222 COVID-19 vaccine. Each CDR3 is given with its conserved first and last residue. The D gene is left open where the match is weak. Clone size is not always given. Where it is, it says once, few, many or a class for expanded clones.

clone size	V gene	J gene	D gene	CDR3 protein	CDR3 DNA
NA	TRBV3-1/TRBV3-2	TRBJ2-3	TRBD2	CASSQGPRLAGGPTDTQYF	TGTGCCAGCAGCCAAGGGCCCCGACTAGCGGGGGGCCCGACAGATACGCAGTATTTT
NA	TRBV7-9	TRBJ1-3	TRBD1	CASSPGQFSGNTIYF	TGTGCCAGCAGCCCGGGACAGTTCTCTGGAAACACCATATATTTT
few	TRBV10-3	TRBJ2-5	TRBD2	CAISPGTSGQETQYF	TGTGCCATCAGTCCAGGGACTAGCGGGCAAGAGACCCAGTACTTC
NA	TRBV4-3	TRBJ1-2	NA	CASSQDVHGIRLYGYTF	TGCGCCAGCAGCCAAGACGTACATGGGATACGACTCTATGGCTACACCTTC
NA	TRBV10-2	TRBJ1-1	TRBD1	CASSKGGGGQGGGKAFF	TGCGCCAGCAGTAAAGGAGGAGGGGGACAGGGCGGAGGAAAGGCTTTCTTT
NA	TRBV6-5	TRBJ1-4	NA	CASTAIGEKLFF	TGTGCCAGCACGGCAATCGGGGAAAAACTGTTTTTT
NA	TRBV11-2	TRBJ2-7	TRBD1	CASTKRGQGGYEQYF	TGTGCCAGCACCAAACGGGGACAGGGAGGTTACGAGCAGTACTTC
NA	TRBV3-1/TRBV3-2	TRBJ1-3	NA	CASSLNPGDLSGNTIYF	TGTGCCAGCAGCCTCAACCCAGGGGATCTCTCTGGAAACACCATATATTTT
NA	TRBV24-1	TRBJ2-2	NA	CATSAENTGELFF	TGTGCCACCAGTGCGGAGAACACCGGGGAGCTGTTTTTT
NA	TRBV5-5	TRBJ1-1	NA	CASSLGRATGGEAFF	TGTGCCAGCAGCTTGGGGCGGGCCACAGGAGGTGAAGCTTTCTTT
NA	TRBV6-5	TRBJ1-4	NA	CASRDRRVNEKLFF	TGTGCCAGCAGGGACCGACGGGTAAATGAAAAACTGTTTTTT
NA	TRBV10-3	TRBJ1-4	NA	CAISGRGNDEKLFF	TGTGCCATCAGTGGGAGGGGAAACGACGAAAAACTGTTTTTT
NA	TRBV30	TRBJ1-5	NA	CAWSVRGNQPQHF	TGTGCCTGGAGTGTACGAGGGAATCAGCCCCAGCATTTT
NA	TRBV4-3	TRBJ2-7	NA	CASSQDLLGISTYEQYF	TGCGCCAGCAGCCAAGATCTTCTTGGTATTAGTACCTACGAGCAGTACTTC